Sequencing of this TCR beta chain was carried out in a study of T cell responses to AZD1222 COVID-19 vaccine. Regarding the study as a whole: Unmutated regions of variants are reportedly targeted by nearly half of spike-specific TCRs. White British ancestry dominated among donors, who included more females, and clonal diversity was possibly underestimated. None of the repertoires were sampled until the peak T cell response had passed.

Samples with a second dose at about 4 or about 12 weeks were pooled together. From germline, CDR1 is SGHAT and CDR2 FQNNGV. The trim removed 0 bases at V and 7 bases at J, leaving 1 base unmatched. The CDR3 totals 13 residues. Assay used: immunoSEQ multiplex PCR; TCRdb lists only in-frame clones, some missing. This sample has about 60,000 clones; around 88% occur once, and the top ten carry 6.9%. Of note for this clone: As yet, its antigen is unknown.

This chain uses TRBV11-2 with TRBJ1-2; 8 positions match TRBD1. The clonotype originates from an adult who received the AZD1222 COVID-19 vaccine. This material consisted of peripheral blood, taken 28 days after the second AZD1222 dose. Here the CDR3 DNA reads TGTGCCAGCAGCTTAGAACAGGGGGTTGGCTACACCTTC. The encoded protein is CASSLEQGVGYTF.